This TCR beta chain originates from a study of T cell responses to AZD1222 COVID-19 vaccine (dated by TCRdb to the early 2020s). Concerning the study at large: AZD1222 recipients with second doses at about 4 weeks or about 12 weeks were pooled, because spike-specific TCR depth and breadth did not differ between schedules. Trial participants were enrolled by age into subgroups of 18-55, 56-69 and 70-plus years, and roughly 160, 29 and 62 TCR-sequenced participants, respectively, were included in these subgroups. A total of 233 trial participants underwent TCR sequencing, of whom about 210 had received two doses of AZD1222 and 26 had received two doses of the MenACWY control vaccine. General conclusions and limits of the study: In the small 56-69-year group, the increase in depth fell short of significance, most likely because of low power. Reportedly, close to half of the unique spike-specific TCRs recognized epitopes lying outside the regions that are mutated in the B.1.351 and B.1.1.7 variants. The vaccine-associated CD4 TCRs covered the entire spike protein, and the dominant responses fell in regions 160-218 and 743-854. No day 14 peak-response samples were available, so repertoires were characterized only after the peak T cell response. Participants were mostly white British, with more females than males. The authors suggested clonal diversity may have been underestimated. Conclusions about previously exposed vaccinees are limited because only six or seven AZD1222 recipients were SARS-CoV-2 seropositive at baseline. A significant rise in spike-specific TCR breadth and depth was observed after two AZD1222 doses relative to day 0 and relative to MenACWY recipients.

The CDR3 regions of human TCRbeta chains were analyzed by immunosequencing. The authors' pipeline ran thus. Repertoire TCRs were matched against a reference library of SARS-CoV-2-specific TCRs generated with the MIRA antigen-specificity platform. Breadth meant the fraction of unique TCRs that were SARS-CoV-2-associated, whereas depth meant the fraction of total T cells that were SARS-CoV-2-associated. Using the MIRA data, each spike-specific TCR was assigned both to the spike region to which the TCR was reactive and to a CD4 or CD8 class. Log10-transformed breadth and depth values were compared by one-way ANOVA with Sidak's multiple comparisons tests. TCRdb retrieved this table from immuneACCESS and kept in-frame rearrangements only. Not all clones are present; in checked studies, unresolved V genes account for under half, and no reason is known for the remainder. The D gene and trimming were derived from the DNA, and the V and J assignments and clone size from that table. For this sample there are around 89,000 clones; just over 90% appear just once. The top ten clonotypes cover over 20% of the sample.

Comments on this clone: This receptor's antigen is unknown. The record has no base qualities; no much larger clone is one base away.

As encoded in the germline V gene, CDR1 is SNHLY while CDR2 is FYNNEI. The V and J ends are trimmed by 1 base and 6 bases, leaving 10 bases between them. The CDR3 starts with the cysteine, ends with the phenylalanine, and has 14 residues. Only the CDR3 DNA is retained, 42 bases long and in frame from the first base. What this sample's time point label stands for: baseline before first vaccination. Vaccinee samples were obtained from the UK trials COV001 and COV002, which included a single-blind randomized controlled phase 2/3 trial of AZD1222 (ChAdOx1 nCoV-19) in healthy adults. For TCRbeta chain sequencing, PBMC samples from trial participants were taken at day 0 and at day 28 after the second dose.

Recombination joined TRBV2 with TRBJ1-5, and possibly TRBD1, on 6 matching bases. This clonotype originated in an adult in good health. The sample consisted of peripheral blood, taken on day 0 of AZD1222 vaccination. The DNA sequence reads TGTGCCAGCAGTGAAGTGGGGGCTAGTCAGCCCCAGCATTTT. The encoded protein is CASSEVGASQPQHF.